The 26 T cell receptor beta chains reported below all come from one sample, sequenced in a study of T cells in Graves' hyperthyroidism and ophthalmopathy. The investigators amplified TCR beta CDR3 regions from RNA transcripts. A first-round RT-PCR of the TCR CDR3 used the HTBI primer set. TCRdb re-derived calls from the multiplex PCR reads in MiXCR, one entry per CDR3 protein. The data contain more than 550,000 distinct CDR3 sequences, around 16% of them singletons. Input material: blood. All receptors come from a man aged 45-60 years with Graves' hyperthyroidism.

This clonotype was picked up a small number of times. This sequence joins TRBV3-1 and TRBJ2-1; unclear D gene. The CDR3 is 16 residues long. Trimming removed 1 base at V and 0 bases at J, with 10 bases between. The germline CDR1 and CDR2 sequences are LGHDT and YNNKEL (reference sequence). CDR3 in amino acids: CASSQGLGVSYNEQFF. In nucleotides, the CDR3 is TGTGCCAGCAGCCAAGGTTTGGGTGTCTCCTACAATGAGCAGTTCTTC.

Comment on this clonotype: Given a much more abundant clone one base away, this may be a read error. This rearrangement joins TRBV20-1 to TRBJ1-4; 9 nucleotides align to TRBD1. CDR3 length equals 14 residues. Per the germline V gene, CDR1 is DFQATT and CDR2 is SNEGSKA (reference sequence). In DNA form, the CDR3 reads TGCAGTGCCTCTAACAGGGGGCGTAGGGAAAAACTGGTTTTT. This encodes CSASNRGRREKLVF.

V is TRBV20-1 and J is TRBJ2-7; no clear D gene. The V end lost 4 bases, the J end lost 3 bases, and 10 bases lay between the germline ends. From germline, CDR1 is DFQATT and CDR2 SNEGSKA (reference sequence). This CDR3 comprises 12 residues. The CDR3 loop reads CSAKESNYEQYF. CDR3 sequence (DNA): TGCAGTGCTAAAGAGTCCAACTACGAGCAGTACTTC.

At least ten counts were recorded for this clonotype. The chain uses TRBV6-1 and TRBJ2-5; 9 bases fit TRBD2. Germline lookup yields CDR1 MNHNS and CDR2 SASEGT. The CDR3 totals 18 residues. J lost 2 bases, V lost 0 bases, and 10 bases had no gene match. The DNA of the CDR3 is TGTGCCAGCAGTGAAGCGGCGGGAGGGCCTTTTGTACAAGAGACCCAGTACTTC. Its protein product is CASSEAAGGPFVQETQYF.

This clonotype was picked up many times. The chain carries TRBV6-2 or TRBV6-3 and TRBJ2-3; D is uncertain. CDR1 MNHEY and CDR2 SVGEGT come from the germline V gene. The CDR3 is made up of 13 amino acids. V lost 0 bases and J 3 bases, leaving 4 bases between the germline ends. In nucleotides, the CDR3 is TGTGCCAGCAGTTACTCGGAGACAGATACGCAGTATTTT. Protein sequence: CASSYSETDTQYF.

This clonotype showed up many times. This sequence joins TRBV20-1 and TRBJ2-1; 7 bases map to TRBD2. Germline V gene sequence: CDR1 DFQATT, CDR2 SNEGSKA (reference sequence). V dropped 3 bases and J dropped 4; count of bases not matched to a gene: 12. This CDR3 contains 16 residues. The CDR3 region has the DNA TGCAGTGCTAGGTCCCGCGTGGCTAGCGGTTACAATGAGCAGTTCTTC. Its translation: CSARSRVASGYNEQFF.

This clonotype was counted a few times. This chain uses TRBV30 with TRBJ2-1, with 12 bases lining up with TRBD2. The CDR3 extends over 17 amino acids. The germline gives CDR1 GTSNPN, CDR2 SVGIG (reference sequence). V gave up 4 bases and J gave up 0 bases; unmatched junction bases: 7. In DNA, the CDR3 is TGTGCCTGGAAAGCTAGCGGGAGGGCCCGCTCCTACAATGAGCAGTTCTTC. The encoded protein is CAWKASGRARSYNEQFF.

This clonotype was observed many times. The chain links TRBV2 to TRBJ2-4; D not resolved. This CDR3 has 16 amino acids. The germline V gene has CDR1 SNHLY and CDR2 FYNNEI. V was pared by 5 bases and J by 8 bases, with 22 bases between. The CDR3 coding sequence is TGTGCCAGCAGTCCCTTCCCCTGGACGTACGTGGACATTCAGTACTTC. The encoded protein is CASSPFPWTYVDIQYF.

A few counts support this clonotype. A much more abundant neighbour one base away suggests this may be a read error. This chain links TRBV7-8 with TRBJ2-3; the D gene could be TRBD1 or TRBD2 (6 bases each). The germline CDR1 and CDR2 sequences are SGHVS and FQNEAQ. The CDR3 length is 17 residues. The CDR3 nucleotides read TGTGCCAGCAGCTTAGCTGGTGGCAGGGGAGGCCAAGATGCGCAGTATTTT. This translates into CASSLAGGRGGQDAQYF.

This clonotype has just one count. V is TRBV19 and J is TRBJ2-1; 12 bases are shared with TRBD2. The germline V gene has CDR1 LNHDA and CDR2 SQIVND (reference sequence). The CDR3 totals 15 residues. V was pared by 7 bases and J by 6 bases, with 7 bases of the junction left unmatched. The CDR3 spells CASTSGRAPVNEQFF. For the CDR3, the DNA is TGTGCCAGTACTAGCGGGAGGGCTCCTGTCAATGAGCAGTTCTTC.

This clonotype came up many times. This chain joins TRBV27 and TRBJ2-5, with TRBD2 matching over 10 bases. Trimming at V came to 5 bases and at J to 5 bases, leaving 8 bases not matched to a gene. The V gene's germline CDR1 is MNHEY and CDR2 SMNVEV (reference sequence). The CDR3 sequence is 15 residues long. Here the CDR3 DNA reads TGTGCCAGCAGTCCACAACTAGCGGGAATGGAGACCCAGTACTTC. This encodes CASSPQLAGMETQYF.

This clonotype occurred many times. The CDR3 DNA reads TGTGCCAGTAGGACAGGTTACTACGAGCAGTACTTC. It translates to CASRTGYYEQYF. The chain links TRBV28 to TRBJ2-7; 7 bases are shared with TRBD1. Germline-derived CDR1 and CDR2 are MDHEN and SYDVKM. Germline trimming cut 9 bases from V and 3 bases from J; bases unmatched to any gene: 5. This CDR3 is built from 12 residues.

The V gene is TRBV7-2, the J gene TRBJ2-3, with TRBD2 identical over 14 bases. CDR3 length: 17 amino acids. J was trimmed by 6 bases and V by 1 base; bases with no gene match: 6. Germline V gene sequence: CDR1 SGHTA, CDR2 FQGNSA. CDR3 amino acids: CASSLGPGLAGVDTQYF. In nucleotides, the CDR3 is TGTGCCAGCAGCTTAGGGCCGGGACTAGCGGGAGTTGATACGCAGTATTTT.

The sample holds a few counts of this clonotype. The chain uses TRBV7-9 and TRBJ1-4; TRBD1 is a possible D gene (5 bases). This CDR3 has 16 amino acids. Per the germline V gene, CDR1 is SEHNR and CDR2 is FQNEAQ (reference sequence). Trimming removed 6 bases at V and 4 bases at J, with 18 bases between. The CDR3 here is CASRLSTGRDNEKLFF. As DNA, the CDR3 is TGTGCCAGCAGGCTTAGTACGGGACGGGATAATGAAAAACTGTTTTTT.

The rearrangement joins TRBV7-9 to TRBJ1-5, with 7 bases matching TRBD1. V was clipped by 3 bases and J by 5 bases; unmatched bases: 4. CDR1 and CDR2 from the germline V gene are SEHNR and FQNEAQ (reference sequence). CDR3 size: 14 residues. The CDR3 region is CASSFAGGDQPQHF. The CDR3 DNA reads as TGTGCCAGCAGCTTCGCAGGGGGAGATCAGCCCCAGCATTTT.

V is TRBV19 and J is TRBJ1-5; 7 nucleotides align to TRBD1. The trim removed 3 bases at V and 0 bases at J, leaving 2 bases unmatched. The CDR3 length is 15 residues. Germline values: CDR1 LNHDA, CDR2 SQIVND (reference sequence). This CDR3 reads CASSIDRDSNQPQHF. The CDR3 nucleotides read TGTGCCAGTAGTATCGACAGGGATAGCAATCAGCCCCAGCATTTT.

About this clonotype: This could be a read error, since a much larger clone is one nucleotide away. In nucleotides, the CDR3 is TGTGGCAGCTCCCCAGGGAGCAGAATTGGTCACGAGCAGTACTTC. Translation: CGSSPGSRIGHEQYF. The chain joins TRBV12-3 or TRBV12-4 to TRBJ2-7; D possibly uses TRBD1 or TRBD2 (5 bases each). This CDR3 contains 15 residues.

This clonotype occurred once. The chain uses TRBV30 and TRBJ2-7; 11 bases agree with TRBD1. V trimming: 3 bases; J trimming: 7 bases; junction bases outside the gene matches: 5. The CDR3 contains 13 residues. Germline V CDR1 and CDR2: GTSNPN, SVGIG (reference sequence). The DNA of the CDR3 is TGTGCCTGGAGCGGACAGGGGGCTGGGGAGCAGTACTTC. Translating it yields CAWSGQGAGEQYF.

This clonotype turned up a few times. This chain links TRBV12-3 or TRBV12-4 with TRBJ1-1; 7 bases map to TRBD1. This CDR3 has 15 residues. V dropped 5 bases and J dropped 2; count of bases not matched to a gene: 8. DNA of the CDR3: TGTGCCAGCAGTCGCCAGACAGGGCCCAACACTGAAGCTTTCTTT. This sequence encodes CASSRQTGPNTEAFF.

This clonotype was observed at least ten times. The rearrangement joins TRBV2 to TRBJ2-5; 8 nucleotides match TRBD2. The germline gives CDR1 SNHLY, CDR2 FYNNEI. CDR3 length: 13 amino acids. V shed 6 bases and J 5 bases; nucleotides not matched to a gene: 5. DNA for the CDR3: TGTGCCAGCAGCGGGGGGGCTGTGGAGACCCAGTACTTC. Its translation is CASSGGAVETQYF.

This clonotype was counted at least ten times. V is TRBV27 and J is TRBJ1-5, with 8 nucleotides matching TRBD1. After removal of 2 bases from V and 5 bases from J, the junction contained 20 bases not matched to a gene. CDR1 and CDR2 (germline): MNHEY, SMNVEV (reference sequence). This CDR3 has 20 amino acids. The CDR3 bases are TGTGCCAGCAGTTTAAGCACCCCGGGACAGGACGATCACGGGTATCAGCCCCAGCATTTT. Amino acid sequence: CASSLSTPGQDDHGYQPQHF.

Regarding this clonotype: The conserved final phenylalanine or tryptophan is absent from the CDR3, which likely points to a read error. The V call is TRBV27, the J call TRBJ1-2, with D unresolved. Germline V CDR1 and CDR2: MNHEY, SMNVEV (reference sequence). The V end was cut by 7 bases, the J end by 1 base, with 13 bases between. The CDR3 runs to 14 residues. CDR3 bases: TGTGCCAGCAAAATTGACACCCTTAACTATGGCTACACCTCC. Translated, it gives CASKIDTLNYGYTS.

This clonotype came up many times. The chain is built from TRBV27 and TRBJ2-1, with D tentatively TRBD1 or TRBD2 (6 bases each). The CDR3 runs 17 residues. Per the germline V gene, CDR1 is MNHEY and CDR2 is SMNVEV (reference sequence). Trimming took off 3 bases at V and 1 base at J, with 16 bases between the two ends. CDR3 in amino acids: CASSFPLGGTSYNEQFF. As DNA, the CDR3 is TGTGCCAGCAGTTTCCCTTTGGGGGGCACTTCCTACAATGAGCAGTTCTTC.

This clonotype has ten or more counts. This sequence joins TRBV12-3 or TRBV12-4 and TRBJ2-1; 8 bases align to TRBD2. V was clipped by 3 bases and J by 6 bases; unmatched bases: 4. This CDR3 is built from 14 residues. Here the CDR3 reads CASSFIAGSNEQFF. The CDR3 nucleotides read TGTGCCAGCAGTTTCATAGCGGGAAGCAATGAGCAGTTCTTC.

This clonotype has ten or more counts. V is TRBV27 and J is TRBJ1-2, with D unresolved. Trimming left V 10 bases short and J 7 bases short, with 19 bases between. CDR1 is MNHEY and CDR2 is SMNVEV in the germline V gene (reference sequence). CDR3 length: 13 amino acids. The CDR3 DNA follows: TGTGCCACCTCAGGCGGGGAGGACGTTGGCTACACCTTC. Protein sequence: CATSGGEDVGYTF.

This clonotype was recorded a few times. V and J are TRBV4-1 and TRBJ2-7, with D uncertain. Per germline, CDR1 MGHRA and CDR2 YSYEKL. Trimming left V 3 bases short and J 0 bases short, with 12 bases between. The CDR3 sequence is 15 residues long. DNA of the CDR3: TGCGCCAGCAGCCAGGGCGATGACGGCTCCTACGAGCAGTACTTC. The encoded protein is CASSQGDDGSYEQYF.